This T cell receptor beta chain was identified in a study of tumor and adjacent non-tumor tissue in lung cancer. Turning to the study itself: Patients were aged about 30 to 80, 9 to 10 men and about five women, stage I to III. Whole-study findings and limits: Significantly higher TCR diversity was found in tumor than normal lung.

A modified ARM-PCR protocol with three rounds of nested PCR amplified TCRbeta. TCRdb ran MiXCR on the multiplex PCR reads and lists one entry per CDR3 protein. The table has roughly 82,000 distinct CDR3 sequences, more than 75% seen once. The germline V gene has CDR1 SGHAT and CDR2 FQNNGV. This CDR3 comprises 16 residues. Concerning this clonotype: Its antigen is unknown. A read error may produce the germline difference seen at one junction end.

This sample's RNA came from whole unsorted tissue. More than 3 cm separated this lung sample from the edge of the tumor. Sequencing input: distant non-tumor lung tissue. The TCR originated in a woman between 45 and 65 years old with non-small cell lung cancer. The J gene is TRBJ2-1, the V gene TRBV11-2, with 9 bases that match TRBD1. The DNA of the CDR3 is TGTACCAGCAGCATGGAACCGGGACAGGGATTCACTGAGCAGTTATTC. Translated, it gives CTSSMEPGQGFTEQLF.